This entry describes one TCR beta chain. Its target is not known. TCR beta cDNA libraries had unique molecular identifiers. There were roughly 0.85 to 11 million T cells, and 510,000 or so cDNA molecules came from them. TCRdb reanalysed the PCR reads using MiXCR and keeps one entry per CDR3 protein. Here the sample spans 800,000 to 950,000 distinct CDR3 sequences, approximately 57% being singletons. This sample was included in a study of post-analysis software for immune sequencing data. Background on the study: The courses of disease that were included comprised relapsing-remitting, secondary progressive and progressive-relapsing multiple sclerosis.

This CDR3 spans 14 amino acids. V gave up 3 bases and J gave up 2 bases, with 11 bases separating them. CDR1 and CDR2 (germline): SEHNR, FQNEAQ (reference sequence). Whole-study findings and limits: Those with multiple sclerosis, the patient group, showed significantly lower normalized Chao1 diversity than controls. TRBV5-6, TRBV5-1 and TRBV20-1 were among roughly 5 TRBV segments more frequent in patients than controls.

V is TRBV7-9 and J is TRBJ2-7, with D perhaps matching TRBD1 (5 bases). The sequence came from a girl between 10 and 17 years old with multiple sclerosis. The sequencing sample was made of blood. CDR3 sequence reads: CASSFRQGPYEQYF. CDR3 bases: TGTGCCAGCAGCTTCCGGCAGGGCCCCTACGAGCAGTACTTC.